The 21 T cell receptor beta chains in this list originate from one sample, sequenced in a study of identical twins. TCRdb independently ran MiXCR on the 5' RACE reads; one entry per CDR3 protein. The profile covers about 530,000 distinct CDR3 sequences, with around 22% appearing a single time and more than 0.4% taken by the ten largest. The same data also went into a second study, on yellow fever vaccine responses in identical twins.

Sample: CD4+ T cells sorted from blood. These receptors all come from a woman in her late teens or twenties in good health.

The chain recombines TRBV11-1 with TRBJ2-2; D is ambiguous. V shed 2 bases and J shed 6 bases, with 7 bases lying between them. Per the germline V gene, CDR1 is SGHAT and CDR2 is FQDESV (reference sequence). This CDR3 contains 13 residues. In nucleotides, the CDR3 is TGTGCCAGCAGCTTATATTTCCCCGGGGAGCTGTTTTTT. Translation gives CASSLYFPGELFF.

This clonotype has more than one count but fewer than ten. The chain couples TRBV12-3 or TRBV12-4 to TRBJ1-1; no reliable D call. Trimming took off 3 bases at V and 2 bases at J, with 16 bases between the two ends. This CDR3 region has 16 residues. The CDR3 loop reads CASSLGSRRYNTEAFF. The CDR3 DNA is TGTGCCAGCAGTTTGGGTAGTCGTCGGTACAACACTGAAGCTTTCTTT.

This clonotype was counted a few times. The chain has TRBV25-1 and TRBJ1-6; TRBD1 matches at 9 bases. The CDR3 is 15 amino acids. Germline-derived CDR1 and CDR2 are MGHDK and SYGVNS. The V gene end was trimmed by 2 bases and the J gene end by 7 bases; junction bases not matched to a gene: 3. CDR3 sequence reads: CASSEVGTGNSPLHF. The CDR3 bases are TGTGCCAGCAGTGAAGTAGGGACAGGGAATTCACCCCTCCACTTT. Based on the CDR3 plus reference TRBV25-1 and TRBJ1-6, the full variable domain is EADIYQTPRYLVIGTGKKITLECSQTMGHDKMYWYQQDPGMELHLIHYSYGVNSTEKGDLSSESTVSRIRTEHFPLTLESARPSHTSQYLCASSEVGTGNSPLHFGNGTRLTVT.

This clonotype is a singleton in its sample. This chain connects TRBV5-1 to TRBJ2-3; D may be TRBD1 or TRBD2 (5 bases each). The CDR3 loop spans 17 amino acids. The germline V gene encodes CDR1 SGHRS and CDR2 YFSETQ. V was cut by 4 bases and J by 4 bases, with 22 bases left in between. The CDR3: CASSPHGTKGKADTQYF. DNA of the CDR3: TGCGCCAGCAGCCCGCACGGGACCAAGGGGAAGGCAGATACGCAGTATTTT.

The table lists this clonotype with a few counts. The V call is TRBV25-1, the J call TRBJ2-6; weak D call: TRBD1 (5 bases). This CDR3 spans 16 amino acids. Germline-derived CDR1 and CDR2 are MGHDK and SYGVNS. Trimming left V 2 bases short and J 0 bases short, with 8 bases between. The CDR3 nucleotides read TGTGCCAGCAGTGAAAACAGGTTCTCTGGGGCCAACGTCCTGACTTTC. It specifies CASSENRFSGANVLTF.

This clonotype was detected a few times. This chain joins TRBV10-3 and TRBJ2-5; D is perhaps TRBD1 (7 bases). V lost 2 bases and J lost 5, with 15 bases in between. The CDR3 loop spans 15 amino acids. The germline CDR1 and CDR2 sequences are ENHRY and SYGVKD. CDR3 coding DNA: TGTGCCATCAGTGAGGAGGGGGCTCGGGAGGAGACCCAGTACTTC. This gives the protein CAISEEGAREETQYF.

This clonotype showed up just a few times. The V gene is TRBV3-1, the J gene TRBJ1-1; no reliable D call. Trimming took off 3 bases at V and 0 bases at J, with 23 bases between the two ends. CDR3 size: 19 residues. Germline CDR1 and CDR2: LGHDT and YNNKEL (reference sequence). The chain's CDR3 is CASSHAFKRPATLNTEAFF. CDR3 DNA sequence: TGTGCCAGCAGCCACGCCTTTAAGAGGCCCGCGACCCTGAACACTGAAGCTTTCTTT.

Details on this clonotype: One end of the junction varies from germline; a read error may be responsible. The chain links TRBV18 to TRBJ2-5; D could derive from TRBD1 or TRBD2 (5 bases each). Germline V gives CDR1 KGHSH, CDR2 LQKENI. The CDR3 loop spans 15 amino acids. This CDR3 is CASSPPGDPQKTQYF. DNA for the CDR3: TGTGCCAGCTCACCACCGGGGGACCCCCAAAAGACCCAGTACTTC.

This clonotype was counted a few times. V gene TRBV12-3 or TRBV12-4 combines with J gene TRBJ2-2, with TRBD1 matching 8 bases. CDR3 length: 16 residues. J lost 0 bases, V lost 3 bases, and 3 bases had no gene match. CDR3 residues: CASSLQGASNTGELFF. The CDR3 region has the DNA TGTGCCAGCAGTTTGCAGGGGGCTTCGAACACCGGGGAGCTGTTTTTT.

V gene TRBV12-3 or TRBV12-4 combines with J gene TRBJ2-5; D unclear. Trimming pared 3 bases from V and 9 bases from J, leaving 17 bases between. The CDR3 runs to 14 residues. CDR3 nucleotide sequence: TGTGCCAGCAGTTTTGATGGACCACGTGTGTCCCAGTACTTC. It codes for CASSFDGPRVSQYF.

The rearrangement links TRBV20-1 to TRBJ2-6; no clear D. This CDR3 is 13 amino acids long. Trimming took off 0 bases at V and 1 base at J, with 1 base between the two ends. The V gene's germline CDR1 is DFQATT and CDR2 SNEGSKA (reference sequence). The CDR3 sequence: CSARDSGANVLTF. The CDR3 DNA follows: TGCAGTGCTAGAGATTCTGGGGCCAACGTCCTGACTTTC.

This clonotype appeared a few times. The CDR3 spells CASSLQRLNTDTQYF. The CDR3 coding sequence is TGTGCCAGCAGTTTGCAGCGTTTAAACACAGATACGCAGTATTTT. The genes are TRBV12-3 or TRBV12-4 and TRBJ2-3; the D is unclear. The CDR3 spans 15 residues. V was shortened by 3 bases and J by 2 bases, with 12 bases between the two germline ends.

This clonotype was counted between two and nine times. This chain links TRBV20-1 with TRBJ2-7; 10 bases align to TRBD1. This CDR3 region has 15 residues. Germline CDR1 is DFQATT and CDR2 is SNEGSKA (reference sequence). V shed 5 bases and J 3 bases; nucleotides not matched to a gene: 10. CDR3 nucleotide sequence: TGCAGTGCTCAGCCTTTGGGACAGGGGTTCTACGAGCAGTACGTC. Protein sequence: CSAQPLGQGFYEQYV.

This clonotype was counted between two and nine times. This sequence joins TRBV5-1 and TRBJ2-6, with TRBD2 matching over 7 bases. Looked up from germline, CDR1 is SGHRS and CDR2 is YFSETQ. This CDR3 comprises 16 residues. With 4 bases clipped from V and 2 bases from J, the junction kept 6 bases outside the gene matches. The DNA of the CDR3 is TGCGCCAGCAGCGGGGGGACTATAACTGGGGCCAACGTCCTGACTTTC. Its translation: CASSGGTITGANVLTF.

In its sample, this clonotype was seen a few times. The chain has TRBV18 and TRBJ2-5; the match to TRBD2 covers 12 bases. The V gene's germline CDR1 is KGHSH and CDR2 LQKENI. This CDR3 contains 17 residues. The V and J ends lost 0 bases and 2 bases, in that order; junction bases with no gene match: 4. CDR3 in DNA: TGTGCCAGCTCACCACCCTCGACTAGCGGGAGACAAGAGACCCAGTACTTC. Protein sequence: CASSPPSTSGRQETQYF.

This clonotype appeared a few times. This rearrangement joins TRBV12-3 or TRBV12-4 to TRBJ2-1; 13 bases are shared with TRBD2. This CDR3 is built from 16 residues. With V trimmed by 5 bases and J by 7 bases, 8 bases remained unmatched. The CDR3 DNA reads as TGTGCCAGCAGTCCTTCCGGGACTAGCGGGACGAATGAGCAGTTCTTC. Residues: CASSPSGTSGTNEQFF.

This clonotype was counted between two and nine times. The CDR3 nucleotides are TGCAGCGTTGAAGAGGGACTAGCGCTTTTTGGAGATACGCAGTATTTT. Amino acid sequence: CSVEEGLALFGDTQYF. V gene TRBV29-1 combines with J gene TRBJ2-3; 10 nucleotides agree with TRBD2. V shed 0 bases, J shed 5 bases, and the junction held 8 bases outside the gene matches. Germline values: CDR1 SQVTM, CDR2 ANQGSEA. The CDR3 extends over 16 amino acids.

This clonotype was counted many times. The genes are TRBV20-1 and TRBJ1-2; D is uncertain. V lost 5 bases and J lost 6, with 19 bases in between. This CDR3 has 14 amino acids. Germline V gene sequence: CDR1 DFQATT, CDR2 SNEGSKA (reference sequence). The CDR3 is CSAGPTMENDGYTF. In nucleotides, the CDR3 is TGCAGTGCTGGACCCACAATGGAAAACGATGGCTACACCTTC.

The CDR3 DNA follows: TGTGCCAGCAGTAGCGGGACACCCTCGTATGAGCAGTTCTTC. It yields the protein CASSSGTPSYEQFF. The chain employs TRBV2 and TRBJ2-1; TRBD2 is a possible D gene (7 bases). Germline CDR1 is SNHLY and CDR2 is FYNNEI. This CDR3 spans 14 amino acids. The ends were cut back, 5 bases at V and 8 bases at J, with 16 bases in the middle.

The rearrangement uses TRBV7-6 and TRBJ2-3; 10 nucleotides align to TRBD2. The CDR3 has 17 amino acids. From germline, CDR1 is SGHVS and CDR2 FNYEAQ. The V gene end was trimmed by 0 bases and the J gene end by 5 bases; junction bases not matched to a gene: 8. CDR3 protein: CASSLARGTSVRDTQYF. The CDR3 DNA sequence: TGTGCCAGCAGCTTAGCGCGAGGGACTAGCGTGAGAGATACGCAGTATTTT.

This clonotype was seen more than once but under ten times. This rearrangement joins TRBV12-3 or TRBV12-4 to TRBJ2-5, with D uncertain. CDR3 length: 13 amino acids. Trimming removed 1 base at V and 4 bases at J, with 7 bases between. The CDR3 DNA is TGTGCCAGCAGTTTAGGCCAGATAGAGACCCAGTACTTC. Translating gives CASSLGQIETQYF.